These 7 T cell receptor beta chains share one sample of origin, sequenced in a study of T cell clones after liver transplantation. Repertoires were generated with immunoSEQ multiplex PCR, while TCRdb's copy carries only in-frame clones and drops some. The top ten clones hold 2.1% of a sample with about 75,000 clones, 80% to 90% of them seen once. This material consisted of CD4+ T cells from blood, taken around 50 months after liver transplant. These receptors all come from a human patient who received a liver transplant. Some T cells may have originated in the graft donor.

The CDR3 is CASSSAGTRLTGRNEQFF. Here the CDR3 DNA reads TGTGCCAGCAGCTCCGCCGGGACTAGATTAACTGGGCGCAATGAGCAGTTCTTC. The chain recombines TRBV5-4 with TRBJ2-1, with 8 bases lining up with TRBD2. The J segment lost 6 bases and the V segment lost 3 bases, leaving 17 bases of the junction unmatched. Germline CDR1 and CDR2: SGHNT and YYREEE (reference sequence). This CDR3 is built from 18 residues.

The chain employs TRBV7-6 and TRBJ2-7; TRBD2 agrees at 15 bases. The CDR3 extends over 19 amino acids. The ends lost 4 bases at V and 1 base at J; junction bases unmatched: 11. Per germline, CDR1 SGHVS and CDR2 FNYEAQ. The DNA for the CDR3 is TGTGCCAGCAGCTACAAAACGGGACTAGCGGGGGGCTGGTCCTACGAGCAGTACTTC. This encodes CASSYKTGLAGGWSYEQYF.

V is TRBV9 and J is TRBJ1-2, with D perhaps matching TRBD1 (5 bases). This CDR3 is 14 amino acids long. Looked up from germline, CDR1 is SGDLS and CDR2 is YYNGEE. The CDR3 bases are TGTGTAGACGTATGGGGCCAGGGATGGGGAGGCTACACCTTC. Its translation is CVDVWGQGWGGYTF.

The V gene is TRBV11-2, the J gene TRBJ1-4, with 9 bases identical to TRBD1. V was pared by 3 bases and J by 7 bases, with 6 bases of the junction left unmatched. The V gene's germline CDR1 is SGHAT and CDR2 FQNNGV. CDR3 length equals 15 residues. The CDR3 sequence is CASSFVQGAAEKLFF. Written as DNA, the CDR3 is TGTGCCAGCAGCTTCGTACAGGGGGCTGCTGAAAAACTGTTTTTT.

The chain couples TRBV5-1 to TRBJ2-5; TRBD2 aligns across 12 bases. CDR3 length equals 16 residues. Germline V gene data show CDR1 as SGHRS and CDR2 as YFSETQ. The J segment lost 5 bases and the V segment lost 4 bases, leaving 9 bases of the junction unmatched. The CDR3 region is CASSRTSGVEGETQYF. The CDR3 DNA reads TGCGCCAGCAGCCGGACTAGCGGGGTGGAGGGCGAGACCCAGTACTTC.

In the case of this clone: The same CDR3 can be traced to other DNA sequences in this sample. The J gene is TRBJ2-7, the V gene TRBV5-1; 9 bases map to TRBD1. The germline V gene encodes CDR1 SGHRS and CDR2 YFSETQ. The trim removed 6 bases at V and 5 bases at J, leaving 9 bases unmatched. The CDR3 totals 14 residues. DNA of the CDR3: TGCGCCAGCACCGGCCGGGACAGGGACCACGAGCAGTACTTC. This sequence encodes CASTGRDRDHEQYF.

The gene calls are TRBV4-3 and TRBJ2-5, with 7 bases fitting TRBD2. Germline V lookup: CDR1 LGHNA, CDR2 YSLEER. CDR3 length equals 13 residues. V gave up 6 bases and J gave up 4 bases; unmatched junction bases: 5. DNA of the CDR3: TGCGCCAGCAGTCCGGGACTAAGAGAGACCCAGTACTTC. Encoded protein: CASSPGLRETQYF.